The next 26 T cell receptor beta chains were all read from a single sample in a study of blood T cell repertoires in COVID-19 (dated by TCRdb to about 2020). The protocol used for the library was the immunoSEQ multiplex PCR assay. TCRdb took this table from immuneACCESS and kept in-frame rearrangements with V and J called. Such tables lack part of the clones; where checked against another copy, unresolved V genes explain under half of the gap, and the rest is unexplained. The sample data list approximately 230,000 clones, and just under 85% of these were observed just once. The ten largest clones add up to over 14% of the sample. Sequencing was performed on PBMCs or T cells enriched from blood (not recorded which). The receptors come from a man in his forties who had recovered from COVID-19.

This clone was seen a few times. The chain uses TRBV7-6 and TRBJ1-4, with 11 bases identical to TRBD1. Trimming took 5 bases from V and 3 from J; bases not matched to a gene: 8. Germline CDR1 is SGHVS and CDR2 is FNYEAQ. This CDR3 has 17 residues. The CDR3 loop reads CASSQRDRGKPNEKLFF. In DNA form, the CDR3 reads TGTGCCAGCAGCCAGAGGGACAGGGGGAAACCTAATGAAAAACTGTTTTTT.

CDR3 sequence (DNA): TGTGCCAGCAGCGCAGTCGGCAGGGGCAATTCACCCCTCCACTTT. Amino acids: CASSAVGRGNSPLHF. The V and J genes are TRBV9 and TRBJ1-6; possibly TRBD1 for D (6 bases). The length of the CDR3 is 15 residues. Germline CDR1 and CDR2: SGDLS and YYNGEE. Trimming shortened V by 3 bases and J by 7 bases, and 14 bases separated the two germline ends.

This clone turned up a few times. The gene calls are TRBV2 and TRBJ2-2; no clear D. The germline V gene has CDR1 SNHLY and CDR2 FYNNEI. With 4 bases removed from V and 2 bases from J, the gap between germline ends came to 8 bases. CDR3 length equals 14 residues. The CDR3 loop is CASSAADNTGELFF. For the CDR3, the DNA is TGTGCCAGCAGTGCTGCGGATAACACCGGGGAGCTGTTTTTT.

The chain employs TRBV12-5 and TRBJ1-1; 7 bases are shared with TRBD1. Looked up from germline, CDR1 is LGHNT and CDR2 is FRNRAP. V dropped 6 bases and J dropped 0; count of bases not matched to a gene: 1. CDR3 length equals 13 residues. The CDR3 protein is CASGTGLNTEAFF. The CDR3 DNA is TGTGCTAGTGGGACAGGGTTGAACACTGAAGCTTTCTTT.

The chain has TRBV4-2 and TRBJ2-7, with 7 nucleotides matching TRBD2. The CDR3 covers 15 residues. Trimming at V came to 3 bases and at J to 2 bases, leaving 7 bases not matched to a gene. In germline, CDR1 is LGHNA, CDR2 YNFKEQ. The CDR3 reads CASSQREGTTYEQYF. DNA of the CDR3: TGTGCCAGCAGCCAGAGGGAGGGAACTACCTACGAGCAGTACTTC.

The chain is built from TRBV5-1 and TRBJ1-4, with no clear D. Germline CDR1 is SGHRS and CDR2 is YFSETQ. This CDR3 has 13 amino acids. V dropped 0 bases and J dropped 7 bases, with 7 bases sitting between them. The chain's CDR3 is CASSLVTAEKLFF. CDR3 nucleotides: TGCGCCAGCAGCTTGGTAACAGCTGAAAAACTGTTTTTT. Based on the CDR3 plus reference TRBV5-1 and TRBJ1-4, the full variable domain is KAGVTQTPRYLIKTRGQQVTLSCSPISGHRSVSWYQQTPGQGLQFLFEYFSETQRNKGNFPGRFSGRQFSNSRSEMNVSTLELGDSALYLCASSLVTAEKLFFGSGTQLSVL.

CDR3 bases: TGTGCCAGCAGCTTATTGCAGGGGAGCTCCTACGAGCAGTACTTC. It translates to CASSLLQGSSYEQYF. The chain links TRBV7-2 to TRBJ2-7; maybe TRBD1 (6 bases). This CDR3 has 15 amino acids. CDR1 SGHTA and CDR2 FQGNSA come from the germline V gene. The V gene lost 2 bases and the J gene lost 0 bases, with 11 bases spanning the gap.

The chain carries TRBV15 and TRBJ2-1; D possibly corresponds to TRBD2 (6 bases). The CDR3 runs 20 residues. Per the germline V gene, CDR1 is LNHNV and CDR2 is YYDKDF (reference sequence). The ends were cut back, 0 bases at V and 0 bases at J, with 21 bases in the middle. DNA of the CDR3: TGTGCCACCAGCAGAGAATACTTTTTGGGTAGCGGACGCTCCTACAATGAGCAGTTCTTC. The encoded protein is CATSREYFLGSGRSYNEQFF.

The V call is TRBV2, the J call TRBJ2-7, with 7 bases matching TRBD2. There are 14 residues in the CDR3. Germline V lookup: CDR1 SNHLY, CDR2 FYNNEI. V lost 2 bases, J lost 4 bases, and 5 bases stayed unmatched. The CDR3 DNA reads as TGTGCCAGCAGTGAAAATAGCGGGCCATACGAGCAGTACTTC. Translation: CASSENSGPYEQYF. Variable domain in full (rest from reference TRBV2 and TRBJ2-7): EPEVTQTPSHQVTQMGQEVILRCVPISNHLYFYWYRQILGQKVEFLVSFYNNEISEKSEIFDDQFSVERPDGSNFTLKIRSTKLEDSAMYFCASSENSGPYEQYFGPGTRLTVT.

The chain couples TRBV6-5 to TRBJ2-7, with D perhaps TRBD1 (5 bases). Looked up from germline, CDR1 is MNHEY and CDR2 is SVGAGI. This CDR3 has 14 amino acids. V lost 8 bases to trimming and J lost 8 bases, with 22 bases between them. The CDR3 sequence: CASRQDIQSSQQYF. The CDR3 region has the DNA TGTGCCAGCCGCCAGGACATCCAAAGTTCCCAGCAGTACTTC.

This rearrangement joins TRBV18 to TRBJ2-7; a weak D match, TRBD1 (6 bases). CDR1 is KGHSH, CDR2 LQKENI, per germline. The CDR3 contains 14 residues. The ends were cut back, 4 bases at V and 3 bases at J, with 13 bases in the middle. The CDR3 sequence: CASSLTAGDYEQYF. CDR3 DNA sequence: TGTGCCAGCTCACTAACGGCAGGGGACTACGAGCAGTACTTC.

The gene calls are TRBV29-1 and TRBJ2-4; 7 bases are shared with TRBD1. This CDR3 region has 11 residues. Trimming cost V 7 bases and J 7 bases; bases outside gene matches: 4. Germline loops: CDR1 SQVTM, CDR2 ANQGSEA. CDR3 sequence reads: CSGQTGNIQYF. As DNA, the CDR3 is TGCAGCGGTCAGACAGGGAACATTCAGTACTTC.

V usage is TRBV19 and J usage is TRBJ2-7, with 9 bases aligning to TRBD1. Trimming removed 4 bases from V and 3 bases from J; junction bases left unmatched: 13. The CDR3 has 17 amino acids. Germline V gene lookup returns CDR1 LNHDA and CDR2 SQIVND (reference sequence). The CDR3 DNA sequence: TGTGCCAGTAGTACCGGTCTCCGGGACAGGGTAGGCTACGAGCAGTACTTC. Translated, it gives CASSTGLRDRVGYEQYF.

This clone showed up just once. CDR3 DNA: TGTGCCAGCAGCCCAACAGGGACGAATCAGCCCCAGCATTTT. It is translated as CASSPTGTNQPQHF. The chain uses TRBV7-6 and TRBJ1-5, with TRBD1 as a possible D gene (6 bases). V was pared by 5 bases and J by 4 bases, with 12 bases between. CDR3 size: 14 residues. The germline CDR1 and CDR2 sequences are SGHVS and FNYEAQ. Together with reference TRBV7-6 and TRBJ1-5, the CDR3 gives the full variable domain: GAGVSQSPRYKVTKRGQDVALRCDPISGHVSLYWYRQALGQGPEFLTYFNYEAQQDKSGLPNDRFSAERPEGSISTLTIQRTEQRDSAMYRCASSPTGTNQPQHFGDGTRLSIL.

The chain combines TRBV3-1 (or the pseudogene TRBV3-2) with TRBJ2-3; possibly TRBD2 for D (5 bases). V lost 3 bases and J lost 0, with 19 bases in between. The CDR3 totals 18 residues. Germline CDR1 reads LGHDT; CDR2 reads YNNKEL (reference sequence). The CDR3 loop is CASSHQVRTGFSTDTQYF. CDR3 bases: TGTGCCAGCAGCCATCAAGTGAGGACTGGATTTAGCACAGATACGCAGTATTTT.

The chain recombines TRBV9 with TRBJ1-2; 7 bases agree with TRBD1. The CDR3 sequence is 14 residues long. CDR1 is SGDLS and CDR2 is YYNGEE in the germline V gene. V lost 4 bases to trimming and J lost 5 bases; unmatched junction nucleotides: 8. The CDR3 nucleotides are TGTGCCAGCAGCAAAACAGGGACAGATTATGGCTACACCTTC. Amino acids: CASSKTGTDYGYTF.

The V and J genes are TRBV9 and TRBJ1-1; TRBD1 is a possible D gene (5 bases). Germline V gene lookup returns CDR1 SGDLS and CDR2 YYNGEE. The CDR3 runs to 14 residues. The ends were cut back, 4 bases at V and 0 bases at J, with 10 bases in the middle. The CDR3 here is CASSPTTVNTEAFF. The CDR3 nucleotides are TGTGCCAGCAGCCCGACGACAGTGAACACTGAAGCTTTCTTT.

In DNA form, the CDR3 reads TGTGCCAGCAGTTTGAGGTATGGCTACACCTTC. Translated, it gives CASSLRYGYTF. The chain recombines TRBV28 with TRBJ1-2; D gene ambiguous. V gave up 3 bases and J gave up 5 bases, with 4 bases separating them. The CDR3 is 11 residues long. Germline assignment: CDR1 MDHEN and CDR2 SYDVKM.

This sequence joins TRBV19 and TRBJ2-3, with 10 positions matching TRBD1. The CDR3 loop spans 17 amino acids. Germline V gene data show CDR1 as LNHDA and CDR2 as SQIVND (reference sequence). J gave up 0 bases and V 4 bases, and 7 bases lay outside the gene matches. The CDR3: CASSTRTGQGSTDTQYF. Here the CDR3 DNA reads TGTGCCAGTAGTACCCGGACGGGACAGGGGAGCACAGATACGCAGTATTTT. The variable domain in full, with the rest retrieved from reference TRBV19 and TRBJ2-3, is DGGITQSPKYLFRKEGQNVTLSCEQNLNHDAMYWYRQDPGQGLRLIYYSQIVNDFQKGDIAEGYSVSREKKESFPLTVTSAQKNPTAFYLCASSTRTGQGSTDTQYFGPGTRLTVL.

This chain uses TRBV4-2 with TRBJ1-1, with D tentatively TRBD1 (6 bases). The CDR3 sequence is 13 residues long. CDR1 is LGHNA, CDR2 YNFKEQ, per germline. Deletions cut 8 bases from V and 0 bases from J, with 10 bases between. The CDR3 DNA reads TGTGCCAGCCGGGACAACATGAACACTGAAGCTTTCTTT. Translating it yields CASRDNMNTEAFF.

The V and J genes are TRBV6-6 and TRBJ2-7; possibly TRBD1 for D (6 bases). Germline CDR1 is MNHNY and CDR2 is SVGAGI (reference sequence). Trimming removed 0 bases from V and 3 bases from J, with 12 bases in between. This CDR3 region has 15 residues. CDR3 protein: CASSYSAGEYYEQYF. CDR3 coding DNA: TGTGCCAGCAGTTACTCGGCAGGGGAATACTACGAGCAGTACTTC.

This sequence joins TRBV6-5 and TRBJ1-1; D perhaps matches TRBD1 (6 bases). The CDR3 extends over 14 amino acids. Trimming removed 2 bases from V and 0 bases from J, with 7 bases in between. CDR1 MNHEY and CDR2 SVGAGI come from the germline V gene. DNA for the CDR3: TGTGCCAGCAGTTACGGGGGCGTGAACACTGAAGCTTTCTTT. Encoded protein: CASSYGGVNTEAFF.

CDR3 nucleotide sequence: TGTGCCAGCAGCGCGGACAGGGAATTGAAAAAACTGTTTTTT. It codes for CASSADRELKKLFF. The chain combines TRBV7-2 with TRBJ1-4, with TRBD1 identical over 8 bases. The germline gives CDR1 SGHTA, CDR2 FQGNSA. V lost 5 bases and J lost 9; bases outside the gene matches: 8. The CDR3 spans 14 residues.

The rearrangement uses TRBV28 and TRBJ2-3, with 12 bases fitting TRBD2. The CDR3 loop spans 16 amino acids. Germline-derived CDR1 and CDR2 are MDHEN and SYDVKM. J gave up 6 bases and V 6 bases, and 10 bases lay outside the gene matches. CDR3 sequence reads: CASRSSGGAGFDTQYF. The CDR3 DNA is TGTGCCAGCAGATCTAGCGGGGGGGCGGGTTTCGATACGCAGTATTTT.

This clone appeared a single time. The rearrangement links TRBV6-4 to TRBJ1-5; D unclear. Germline assignment: CDR1 MRHNA and CDR2 SNTAGT. Trimming pared 0 bases from V and 0 bases from J, leaving 9 bases between. CDR3 length equals 16 residues. The CDR3 reads CASSDSSFGSNQPQHF. The CDR3 bases are TGTGCCAGCAGTGACTCCTCCTTCGGTAGCAATCAGCCCCAGCATTTT.

The chain uses TRBV9 and TRBJ2-2; 7 bases map to TRBD2. This CDR3 is 15 amino acids long. Per germline, CDR1 SGDLS and CDR2 YYNGEE. The V and J ends lost 0 bases and 3 bases, in that order; junction bases with no gene match: 2. The CDR3 protein is CASSVGLADTGELFF. The CDR3 region has the DNA TGTGCCAGCAGCGTAGGGCTAGCGGACACCGGGGAGCTGTTTTTT.